These 17 T cell receptor beta chains were all obtained from the same sample, sequenced in a study of T cell clonality in common variable immunodeficiency. The table came from immunoSEQ multiplex PCR; TCRdb's copy has only in-frame clones and leaves some out. This sample has tens of thousands of clones, each found more than once. The sequencing input was peripheral blood mononuclear cells. The source of these receptors is a person aged 18-70 years in good health.

This clone was recorded at least ten times. The sequenced fragment ends 3 residues before the CDR3 boundary, so the rest is inferred from the germline J gene. The V call is TRBV20-1, the J call TRBJ2-5; TRBD1 is a possible D gene (6 bases). The CDR3 spans 11 residues. Germline V gene sequence: CDR1 DFQATT, CDR2 SNEGSKA (reference sequence). Trimming took 7 bases from V and 2 from J, leaving 8 bases between them. The DNA read from the CDR3 is TGCAGTGAAAGGGGGCAAGAGACC. Translation gives CSERGQET. The complete CDR3 sequence is CSERGQETQYF.

In its sample, this clone was seen many times. The read ends 3 residues before the CDR3 terminus; that terminus is restored from the germline J gene. The V call is TRBV6-1, the J call TRBJ1-1; D uncertain. The germline gives CDR1 MNHNS, CDR2 SASEGT. CDR3 length: 17 residues. V dropped 6 bases and J dropped 0 bases, with 20 bases sitting between them. The sequenced CDR3 bases are TGTGCCAGCAGCGAACTCGTAACTGTGCCCATGAACACTGAA. Residues: CASSELVTVPMNTE. The whole CDR3 region reads CASSELVTVPMNTEAFF.

This clone was counted ten times or more. The sequenced fragment ends 3 residues before the CDR3 boundary, so the rest is inferred from the germline J gene. The rearrangement uses TRBV20-1 and TRBJ2-4; 11 bases are shared with TRBD2. Germline V CDR1 and CDR2: DFQATT, SNEGSKA (reference sequence). V lost 0 bases, J lost 8 bases, and 6 bases stayed unmatched. The CDR3 runs to 15 residues. The sequenced part of the CDR3 DNA is TGCAGTGCTAGAGATAGCGGGGGGGCAGGATACATT. Its protein is CSARDSGGAGYI. The entire CDR3 reads CSARDSGGAGYIQYF.

This clone showed up just a few times. The read comes to an end 3 residues before the CDR3 does, leaving the germline J gene to fill in the end. The chain couples TRBV7-8 to TRBJ1-5; the match to TRBD1 covers 7 bases. The CDR3 runs 14 residues. Trimming removed 6 bases from V and 3 bases from J; junction bases left unmatched: 5. CDR1 and CDR2 (germline): SGHVS, FQNEAQ. The CDR3 bases that were read are TGTGCCAGCAGTTCCCAGGGGGTCAATCAGCCC. It specifies CASSSQGVNQP. Given in full, the CDR3 is CASSSQGVNQPQHF.

This clone was detected many times. The read ends 3 residues shy of where the CDR3 ends; the end is completed using the germline J gene. This chain uses TRBV20-1 with TRBJ2-7, with 9 bases matching TRBD1. The germline gives CDR1 DFQATT, CDR2 SNEGSKA (reference sequence). The ends lost 5 bases at V and 1 base at J; junction bases unmatched: 6. The CDR3 covers 14 residues. CDR3 sequence: CSAPDRGVSYEQYF. CDR3 DNA, as far as it was read: TGCAGTGCTCCTGACAGGGGGGTTTCCTACGAG.

There are many counts of this clone. The CDR3 end is not reached by the read, which stops 3 residues before it; the germline J gene fills it in. This sequence joins TRBV2 and TRBJ2-7; possibly TRBD2 for D (6 bases). The CDR3 is made up of 14 amino acids. CDR1 is SNHLY and CDR2 is FYNNEI in the germline V gene. V was cut by 6 bases and J by 2 bases, with 14 bases left in between. The covered CDR3 bases are TGTGCCAGCAGGGGGACGGGACTTCCCTACGAG. Its translation is CASRGTGLPYE. The entire CDR3 is CASRGTGLPYEQYF. The complete variable domain, with remaining parts taken from reference TRBV2 and TRBJ2-7, reads EPEVTQTPSHQVTQMGQEVILRCVPISNHLYFYWYRQILGQKVEFLVSFYNNEISEKSEIFDDQFSVERPDGSNFTLKIRSTKLEDSAMYFCASRGTGLPYEQYFGPGTRLTVT.

The sample holds many counts of this clone. The read falls 3 residues short of the CDR3 end, and the missing part is taken from the germline J gene. The V gene is TRBV7-2, the J gene TRBJ1-4, with a possible D match to TRBD1 (6 bases). Deletions cut 0 bases from V and 2 bases from J, with 10 bases between. Looked up from germline, CDR1 is SGHTA and CDR2 is FQGNSA. There are 16 residues in the CDR3. The CDR3 region is CASSLALGGTNEKLFF. The sequenced part of the CDR3 DNA is TGTGCCAGCAGCTTAGCCCTAGGGGGTACTAATGAAAAA. The full variable domain, in which reference TRBV7-2 and TRBJ1-4 provide the parts outside the CDR3, is GAGVSQSPSNKVTEKGKDVELRCDPISGHTALYWYRQSLGQGLEFLIYFQGNSAPDKSGLPSDRFSAERTGGSVSTLTIQRTQQEDSAVYLCASSLALGGTNEKLFFGSGTQLSVL.

This clone has a count of ten or more. The sequenced part of the CDR3 DNA is TGTGCCAGCACCCCAGGCCCCCAAGAGACC. It specifies CASTPGPQET. In full, the CDR3 reads CASTPGPQETQYF. This chain joins TRBV7-2 and TRBJ2-5; D remains unclear. Read coverage stops 3 residues before the CDR3 terminus; the germline J gene supplies the remainder. CDR1 and CDR2 (germline): SGHTA, FQGNSA. V gave up 7 bases and J gave up 1 base, with 10 bases separating them. There are 13 residues in the CDR3.

Ten or more counts support this clone. The read halts 3 residues ahead of the CDR3 end, with the missing end drawn from the germline J gene. The chain recombines TRBV12-5 with TRBJ2-5, with 13 bases that match TRBD2. The CDR3 is 18 residues long. With 3 bases clipped from V and 2 bases from J, the junction kept 9 bases outside the gene matches. Germline V gene lookup returns CDR1 LGHNT and CDR2 FRNRAP. The covered CDR3 bases are TGTGCTAGTGGTTTCTCGACTAGCGGGAGGTGGATTCAAGAGACC. It is translated as CASGFSTSGRWIQET. The entire CDR3 protein is CASGFSTSGRWIQETQYF.

This clone was found many times. The CDR3 is cut off 3 residues early in the read; its end comes from the germline J gene. The rearrangement links TRBV20-1 to TRBJ2-7; 9 bases agree with TRBD1. This CDR3 is built from 14 residues. V shed 3 bases and J 5 bases; nucleotides not matched to a gene: 8. The germline V gene has CDR1 DFQATT and CDR2 SNEGSKA (reference sequence). The CDR3 bases that were read are TGCAGTGCTAGGCCGGGACAGGGTATAAACGAG. As protein: CSARPGQGINE. The CDR3 in full is CSARPGQGINEQYF.

On this clone itself: From the germline J gene comes the end of the CDR3, since the read stops 3 residues before it. The chain combines TRBV25-1 with TRBJ2-3; no firm D call. The CDR3 runs 14 residues. V was trimmed by 3 bases and J by 5 bases, leaving 12 bases between them. Germline V gives CDR1 MGHDK, CDR2 SYGVNS. Partial CDR3 DNA: TGTGCCAGCAGTGAGTGGGCCGGCGAAGATACG. It codes for CASSEWAGEDT. The whole CDR3 protein is CASSEWAGEDTQYF.

In the case of this clone: A read error may account for a junction end that differs from germline. The missing CDR3 end, 3 residues past where the read stops, is filled in from the germline J gene. The V call is TRBV7-9, the J call TRBJ1-5; no definite D call. Per the germline V gene, CDR1 is SEHNR and CDR2 is FQNEAQ (reference sequence). This CDR3 is built from 12 residues. The CDR3 loop reads CAGSSFNQPQHF. CDR3 DNA (partial): TGTGCCGGCAGCTCATTTAATCAGCCC.

Ten or more counts support this clone. The read terminates 3 residues ahead of where the CDR3 ends, so the germline J gene completes it. This sequence joins TRBV2 and TRBJ2-2; 11 positions agree with TRBD2. This CDR3 spans 16 amino acids. The germline V gene encodes CDR1 SNHLY and CDR2 FYNNEI. With V trimmed by 6 bases and J by 4 bases, 7 bases remained unmatched. The sequenced part of the CDR3 DNA is TGTGCCAGCAGGGTTCTAGCGGGAGGTGGCACCGGGGAG. Translating it yields CASRVLAGGGTGE. The complete CDR3 sequence is CASRVLAGGGTGELFF.

This clone was counted many times. The read comes to an end 3 residues before the CDR3 does, leaving the germline J gene to fill in the end. The chain combines TRBV2 with TRBJ2-6; the D is unclear. The germline V gene encodes CDR1 SNHLY and CDR2 FYNNEI. Trimming left V 1 base short and J 4 bases short, with 8 bases between. The CDR3 has 15 residues. CDR3 sequence: CASSEGGFGANVLTF. The DNA read from the CDR3 is TGTGCCAGCAGTGAAGGAGGCTTCGGGGCCAACGTC. The full variable domain, with the rest looked up from reference TRBV2 and TRBJ2-6, is EPEVTQTPSHQVTQMGQEVILRCVPISNHLYFYWYRQILGQKVEFLVSFYNNEISEKSEIFDDQFSVERPDGSNFTLKIRSTKLEDSAMYFCASSEGGFGANVLTFGAGSRLTVL.

This clone was counted at least ten times. With the read ending 3 residues before the CDR3 end, the germline J gene is used to fill in that end. J is TRBJ2-7 and V is TRBV28, with TRBD2 matching over 13 bases. Germline-derived CDR1 and CDR2 are MDHEN and SYDVKM. With V trimmed by 5 bases and J by 5 bases, 6 bases remained unmatched. The CDR3 extends over 15 amino acids. The covered CDR3 bases are TGTGCCAGCAGTAGACTAGCGGGAGGTCAAGACGAG. Translation: CASSRLAGGQDE. The full CDR3 protein reads CASSRLAGGQDEQYF.

This clone was detected only a few times. The CDR3 is cut off 3 residues early in the read; its end comes from the germline J gene. This chain links TRBV7-9 with TRBJ2-2; maybe TRBD2 (6 bases). Germline values: CDR1 SEHNR, CDR2 FQNEAQ (reference sequence). Trimming removed 6 bases from V and 5 bases from J, with 13 bases in between. CDR3 size: 14 residues. The part of the CDR3 DNA that was read is TGTGCCAGCAGATCCGGGGAGGTGACCGGGGAG. This codes for CASRSGEVTGE. The entire CDR3 is CASRSGEVTGELFF.

This clone was observed many times. The missing CDR3 end, 3 residues past where the read stops, is filled in from the germline J gene. The chain carries TRBV28 and TRBJ2-1; D not certain. The germline V gene encodes CDR1 MDHEN and CDR2 SYDVKM. This CDR3 is built from 15 residues. The V and J ends lost 5 bases and 0 bases respectively, with 11 bases between them. This CDR3 is CASSPTGFSYNEQFF. Partial CDR3 DNA: TGTGCCAGCAGTCCAACCGGGTTCTCCTACAATGAG.